The clone carrying this TCR beta chain has just a few counts. These data come from a study of radiotherapy plus CTLA-4 blockade in lung cancer. Study details: Objective responses occurred in 18% of patients; over 30% had disease control.

Data came from immunoSEQ multiplex PCR; TCRdb stores just in-frame clones and leaves some out. The sample has about 39,000 clones; 75% to 85% are singletons. Trimming stripped 4 bases from V and 11 bases from J, with 11 bases between. Germline values: CDR1 MGHRA, CDR2 YSYEKL. This CDR3 has 12 amino acids. The sample consisted of peripheral blood, taken from a patient treated with radiotherapy plus ipilimumab. The chain uses TRBV4-1 and TRBJ1-4, with unresolved D. The TCR was taken from a human donor with non-small cell lung cancer that progressed on radiotherapy plus ipilimumab. The CDR3 DNA reads as TGCGCCAGCAGCCCCCGGGATGGCAAACTGTTTTTT. It codes for CASSPRDGKLFF.